The rows below give T cell receptor beta chains drawn from one sample of a study of blood T cell repertoires in COVID-19. Method: immunoSEQ multiplex PCR; TCRdb's copy keeps in-frame clones and lacks some. Here the sample spans about 55,000 clones, 70% to 90% being singletons. The sample comprised peripheral blood. Receptor source: a human donor in a cohort sampled during active COVID-19. Both conserved end residues are part of each CDR3. A D gene is named only where the DNA matches it firmly. Some rows mark clone size as missing; the rest say once, few, many or name a class of expanded clone.

.	TRBV28	TRBJ2-7	.	CASFSGRWYEQYF	TGTGCCAGCTTTAGTGGGAGGTGGTACGAGCAGTACTTC
.	TRBV11-1	TRBJ2-1	TRBD2	CASSPEGTSGSNEQFF	TGTGCCAGCAGCCCGGAGGGGACTAGCGGGAGCAATGAGCAGTTCTTC
.	TRBV14	TRBJ1-1	.	CASSRDQGSAEAFF	TGTGCCAGCAGCCGGGACCAGGGGTCGGCTGAAGCTTTCTTT
.	TRBV28	TRBJ2-1	.	CASSFIQGRNEQFF	TGTGCCAGCAGTTTCATACAGGGTAGGAATGAGCAGTTCTTC
.	TRBV2	TRBJ1-2	TRBD1	CASREDRVNYGYTF	TGTGCCAGCAGAGAGGACAGGGTAAACTATGGCTACACCTTC
.	TRBV28	TRBJ2-7	TRBD1	CASSEVQGVYEQYF	TGTGCCAGCAGTGAAGTACAGGGGGTCTACGAGCAGTACTTC
.	TRBV9	TRBJ2-2	.	CASSVASETGELFF	TGTGCCAGCAGCGTAGCTAGCGAGACCGGGGAGCTGTTTTTT
.	TRBV6-2/TRBV6-3	TRBJ2-7	.	CASSGDTDYF	TGTGCCAGCAGTGGGGACACCGACTACTTC
.	TRBV7-8	TRBJ2-5	TRBD2	CASSAGLAGGRIGETQYF	TGTGCCAGCAGCGCGGGGCTAGCGGGAGGAAGAATAGGAGAGACCCAGTACTTC
.	TRBV29-1	TRBJ1-1	.	CSVEGGGLVTEAFF	TGCAGCGTTGAGGGGGGGGGCCTGGTCACTGAAGCTTTCTTT
.	TRBV30	TRBJ2-7	TRBD1	CALNLDRGIYEQYF	TGTGCCCTCAACTTGGACAGGGGGATCTACGAGCAGTACTTC
.	TRBV5-4	TRBJ2-1	.	CASSEDSTYNEQFF	TGTGCCAGCAGCGAGGACTCCACCTACAATGAGCAGTTCTTC
.	TRBV10-3	TRBJ1-1	.	CAISVGLGGNTEAFF	TGTGCCATCAGTGTAGGCCTAGGGGGGAACACTGAAGCTTTCTTT
once	TRBV7-3	TRBJ2-2	.	CASSLGHPRGELFF	TGTGCCAGCAGCTTAGGGCACCCAAGGGGGGAGCTGTTTTTT
.	TRBV4-1	TRBJ2-7	TRBD2	CASSQDERFLAGSSYEQYF	TGCGCCAGCAGCCAGGACGAGAGGTTTCTAGCGGGGAGCTCCTACGAGCAGTACTTC
.	TRBV29-1	TRBJ1-1	.	CSVQGEAMNTEAFF	TGCAGCGTCCAAGGGGAGGCAATGAACACTGAAGCTTTCTTT
.	TRBV6-2/TRBV6-3	TRBJ2-7	TRBD2	CASRPSGGGPEQYF	TGTGCCAGCAGACCTTCGGGAGGTGGCCCAGAGCAGTACTTC
.	TRBV7-3	TRBJ2-7	TRBD1	CASSLPPTGGYEQYF	TGTGCCAGCAGCTTACCCCCGACAGGGGGCTACGAGCAGTACTTC
.	TRBV6-5	TRBJ2-2	.	CASSWRTEGRNGLFF	TGTGCCAGCAGTTGGCGGACAGAAGGCCGAAATGGGCTGTTTTTT
.	TRBV4-3	TRBJ2-2	TRBD1	CASSPTGGRAGELFF	TGCGCCAGCAGCCCGACAGGGGGCAGGGCCGGGGAGCTGTTTTTT
.	TRBV19	TRBJ1-1	.	CASSIAGINVEAFF	TGTGCCAGTAGTATCGCCGGTATTAACGTTGAAGCTTTCTTT
.	TRBV4-1	TRBJ2-1	.	CASSQQETVGEQFF	TGCGCCAGCAGCCAACAAGAGACAGTAGGTGAGCAGTTCTTC
once	TRBV28	TRBJ2-1	.	CATSRSRAPYNEQFF	TGTGCCACCTCTAGGAGCAGGGCCCCCTACAATGAGCAGTTCTTC
few	TRBV9	TRBJ2-2	TRBD2	CASSAGLAETGELFF	TGTGCCAGCAGCGCGGGACTAGCGGAAACCGGGGAGCTGTTTTTT
.	TRBV6-1	TRBJ2-3	.	CASSEGSNPNTDTQYF	TGTGCCAGCAGTGAAGGTTCTAATCCAAACACAGATACGCAGTATTTT
.	TRBV29-1	TRBJ2-3	TRBD2	CSVVSGSSQYF	TGCAGCGTTGTTAGCGGGAGTTCGCAGTATTTT
.	TRBV19	TRBJ1-1	TRBD1	CASSIRRGQGLTEAFF	TGTGCCAGTAGTATCCGGCGGGGACAGGGGTTGACTGAAGCTTTCTTT
.	TRBV11-2	TRBJ2-7	.	CASSSTSGTPLESYEQYF	TGTGCCAGCAGTTCAACGTCCGGGACTCCCCTAGAATCCTACGAGCAGTACTTC
.	TRBV5-1	TRBJ2-1	TRBD2	CASSFSGSSYNEQFF	TGCGCCAGCAGCTTTAGCGGGAGCTCCTACAATGAGCAGTTCTTC
.	TRBV4-3	TRBJ2-1	TRBD2	CASSQDLPSGGSYNEQFF	TGCGCCAGCAGCCAAGATTTACCTAGCGGTGGCTCCTACAATGAGCAGTTCTTC
.	TRBV4-1	TRBJ2-3	.	CASSQARAGTQYF	TGCGCCAGCAGCCAAGCGAGGGCCGGTACGCAGTATTTT
.	TRBV27	TRBJ2-1	TRBD2	CASKNLAGGYNEQFF	TGTGCCAGCAAGAACCTAGCGGGAGGTTACAATGAGCAGTTCTTC
.	TRBV9	TRBJ1-5	TRBD1	CASGTGLDNQPQHF	TGTGCCAGCGGGACAGGGTTGGACAATCAGCCCCAGCATTTT
once	TRBV28	TRBJ1-2	TRBD1	CASSSSGQGRNNGYTF	TGTGCCAGCAGTTCCTCCGGACAGGGTAGGAATAATGGCTACACCTTC
.	TRBV19	TRBJ1-4	TRBD1	CASSAWRRGPGQATTNEKLFF	TGTGCCAGTAGTGCCTGGCGGAGGGGCCCCGGACAGGCTACAACTAATGAAAAACTGTTTTTT
.	TRBV7-3	TRBJ2-3	TRBD2	CASSEGLAASTDTQYF	TGTGCCAGCAGCGAAGGACTAGCGGCTAGCACAGATACGCAGTATTTT